Listed below are T cell receptor beta chains from one sample, sequenced in a study of blood T cell repertoires in COVID-19. Assay used: immunoSEQ multiplex PCR; TCRdb lists only in-frame clones, some missing. The table records around 250,000 clones, around 84% of them present only once. Sequenced material: PBMCs or T cells enriched from blood (not recorded which). These receptors came from a man aged 25 to 45 with acute COVID-19. Both conserved end residues are part of each CDR3. The order of the fields is D gene, V gene, J gene, clone size, CDR3 protein, CDR3 DNA. D genes are given only for firm matches. Where a row states a size, it is once, few, many or the class of an expanded clone; other rows omit it.

>-|TRBV19|TRBJ1-5|few
CASSIDLTGNQPQHF
TGTGCCAGTAGTATAGACCTCACCGGGAATCAGCCCCAGCATTTT
>TRBD1|TRBV5-6|TRBJ2-1|-
CASSGDRVINEQFF
TGTGCCAGCAGCGGAGACAGGGTCATTAATGAGCAGTTCTTC
>TRBD1|TRBV11-2|TRBJ1-1|-
CASSGTGGYRTEAFF
TGTGCCAGCAGCGGGACAGGGGGCTATAGAACTGAAGCTTTCTTT
>TRBD1|TRBV4-1|TRBJ1-1|few
CASSQSQGAYTEAFF
TGCGCCAGCAGCCAATCACAGGGGGCCTACACTGAAGCTTTCTTT
>-|TRBV5-1|TRBJ1-1|-
CASSHGADTEAFF
TGTGCCAGCAGCCACGGCGCGGACACTGAAGCTTTCTTT
>-|TRBV29-1|TRBJ2-4|few
CSVLRGASGENIQYF
TGCAGCGTTCTACGGGGGGCCTCAGGGGAAAACATTCAGTACTTC
>-|TRBV9|TRBJ2-3|-
CASSVHPRGTDTQYF
TGTGCCAGCAGCGTACACCCGCGGGGTACAGATACGCAGTATTTT
>TRBD2|TRBV6-2/TRBV6-3|TRBJ2-2|-
CASSYTRLASFTGELFF
TGTGCCAGCAGTTACACCCGACTAGCGAGTTTTACCGGGGAGCTGTTTTTT
>TRBD2|TRBV24-1|TRBJ2-3|once
CATEAGGASDTQYF
TGTGCCACCGAAGCGGGAGGAGCATCAGATACGCAGTATTTT
>TRBD2|TRBV9|TRBJ2-1|-
CASSSSSGEYNEQFF
TGTGCCAGCAGCTCCTCTAGCGGCGAATACAATGAGCAGTTCTTC
>TRBD1|TRBV5-6|TRBJ1-6|-
CASSLGTGLYNSPLHF
TGTGCCAGCAGCTTGGGGACAGGTCTCTATAATTCACCCCTCCACTTT
>TRBD1|TRBV6-5|TRBJ1-4|-
CASSRDWGTGEKLFF
TGTGCCAGCAGCCGCGACTGGGGGACAGGGGAAAAACTGTTTTTT
>-|TRBV4-3|TRBJ2-1|-
CASSQEQGSRYNEQFF
TGCGCCAGCAGCCAAGAACAGGGAAGTAGGTACAATGAGCAGTTCTTC
>TRBD1|TRBV30|TRBJ1-5|once
CAWSTGQPNQPQHF
TGTGCCTGGAGTACGGGACAGCCCAATCAGCCCCAGCATTTT
>-|TRBV29-1|TRBJ1-1|-
CSVEVMIGGAFF
TGCAGCGTTGAAGTGATGATAGGGGGAGCTTTCTTT
>TRBD2|TRBV24-1|TRBJ2-1|-
CATRSGANYNEQFF
TGTGCCACGAGGAGCGGGGCCAACTACAATGAGCAGTTCTTC
>TRBD1|TRBV9|TRBJ1-3|once
CASSVATGAGNTIYF
TGTGCCAGCAGCGTAGCAACAGGGGCTGGAAACACCATATATTTT
>-|TRBV9|TRBJ1-6|-
CASSVEGSNSPLHF
TGTGCCAGCAGCGTAGAGGGGTCAAATTCACCCCTCCACTTT
>-|TRBV27|TRBJ2-1|-
CASSPPPSTPSSYNEQFF
TGTGCCAGCAGCCCCCCCCCTTCAACCCCCTCTAGCTACAATGAGCAGTTCTTC
>TRBD1|TRBV6-5|TRBJ1-6|-
CASSSDRGDNSPLHF
TGTGCCAGCAGTTCCGACAGGGGGGATAATTCACCCCTCCACTTT
>TRBD1|TRBV6-6|TRBJ1-2|-
CASRATQGAYYGYTF
TGTGCCAGCAGAGCAACGCAGGGGGCTTACTATGGCTACACCTTC
>-|TRBV5-8|TRBJ1-5|once
CASTTGEGQPQHF
TGTGCCTCAACCACGGGAGAAGGCCAGCCCCAGCATTTT
>TRBD1|TRBV28|TRBJ1-1|-
CASMGLFSKRTGGIEAFF
TGTGCCAGCATGGGCCTATTCTCCAAGAGAACAGGGGGTATTGAAGCTTTCTTT
>-|TRBV25-1|TRBJ2-3|once
CASSEYGRSTDTQYF
TGTGCCAGCAGTGAATATGGTAGATCCACGGATACGCAGTATTTT
>-|TRBV19|TRBJ1-5|-
CASSLSRQSSNQPQHF
TGTGCCAGTAGTCTGAGCCGACAGAGTAGCAATCAGCCCCAGCATTTT
>-|TRBV2|TRBJ1-1|few
CASRTGMNTEAFF
TGTGCCAGCAGGACAGGAATGAACACTGAAGCTTTCTTT
>-|TRBV6-2/TRBV6-3|TRBJ1-4|-
CASSYTGQLGEKLFF
TGTGCCAGCAGTTACACGGGACAACTGGGTGAAAAACTGTTTTTT
>-|TRBV20-1|TRBJ1-2|-
CSARTDGYTF
TGCAGTGCTAGAACGGATGGCTACACCTTC
>TRBD1|TRBV29-1|TRBJ1-1|few
CSVYRGMSTEAFF
TGCAGCGTATACAGGGGTATGTCGACTGAAGCTTTCTTT
>-|TRBV15|TRBJ1-4|-
CATSKEGSQGEKLFF
TGTGCCACCAGCAAGGAGGGCTCCCAGGGTGAAAAACTGTTTTTT
>-|TRBV28|TRBJ1-2|many
CASSSPFNYGYTF
TGTGCCAGCAGTTCCCCCTTTAACTATGGCTACACCTTC
>-|TRBV5-4|TRBJ1-2|many
CASSQNKNLWRYTF
TGTGCCAGCAGCCAAAACAAGAACCTATGGCGGTACACCTTC
>-|TRBV6-1|TRBJ1-2|few
CASSEAGGDGYTF
TGTGCCAGCAGTGAAGCCGGGGGGGATGGCTACACCTTC
>-|TRBV6-2/TRBV6-3|TRBJ1-6|-
CASSSGVVQNSPLHF
TGTGCCAGCAGTTCCGGGGTTGTTCAGAATTCACCCCTCCACTTT
>-|TRBV12-3/TRBV12-4|TRBJ1-4|-
CASSRTEAEKLFF
TGTGCCAGCAGCCGGACAGAGGCGGAAAAACTGTTTTTT
>TRBD1|TRBV14|TRBJ1-1|-
CASSQQPGTGAKAFF
TGTGCCAGCAGCCAGCAACCAGGGACAGGGGCTAAAGCTTTCTTT
>TRBD1|TRBV5-6|TRBJ2-3|-
CASSHRGTGADTQYF
TGTGCCAGCAGTCACCGCGGGACAGGGGCAGATACGCAGTATTTT
>-|TRBV7-2|TRBJ1-5|-
CASSLAYNQPQHF
TGTGCCAGCAGCTTAGCTTACAATCAGCCCCAGCATTTT
>TRBD1|TRBV28|TRBJ2-1|-
CASSLIQGARNEQFF
TGTGCCAGCAGTTTAATTCAGGGGGCGCGGAATGAGCAGTTCTTC
>TRBD1|TRBV7-9|TRBJ1-4|-
CASSLGTGNEKLFF
TGTGCCAGCAGCCTAGGGACAGGGAATGAAAAACTGTTTTTT
>TRBD2|TRBV6-4|TRBJ2-5|once
CASNTGLAGDTKETQYF
TGTGCCAGCAACACGGGACTAGCGGGCGATACTAAAGAGACCCAGTACTTC